This entry features one T cell receptor beta chain sequence. The antigen is undetermined. Replicate PCRs run on sorted subsets employed 150 to 250 ng DNA, 25,000 to 35,000 T cell genomes. Only in-frame clones appear in the TCRdb table, and some are missing; sequencing was by immunoSEQ multiplex PCR. The table has 190,000 or so clones, approximately 70% seen once. This sample is drawn from a study of shared clonotypes between healthy human individuals. General study results and limits: Roughly 5% of naive CD4 clonotypes were shared across a handful of donors.

Healthy HIV-negative adults without recent acute infections or vaccinations served as donors. Germline V lookup: CDR1 MDHEN, CDR2 SYDVKM. V dropped 10 bases and J dropped 2 bases, with 15 bases sitting between them. The CDR3 contains 13 residues. The V gene is TRBV28, the J gene TRBJ2-7; TRBD1 is a possible D gene (6 bases). The sequence was obtained from a man aged 25 to 40 in good health. Specimen: memory CD4+ T cells sorted from blood. This sample's subset: CD45RA-negative fraction. CDR3 loop: CATDSFSTYEQYF. The CDR3 DNA is TGTGCCACGGACAGTTTTTCCACCTACGAGCAGTACTTC.